Reported below is one TCR beta chain. This entry is derived from a study of blood T cell repertoires in COVID-19. TCRdb's copy holds only in-frame clones and misses some; the assay was immunoSEQ multiplex PCR. The sample has about 530,000 clones, around 90% seen once. The length of the CDR3 is 15 residues. With V trimmed by 3 bases and J by 3 bases, 7 bases remained unmatched. CDR1 is MNHNS and CDR2 is SASEGT in the germline V gene. Seattle enrolled patients during active infection and tracked them longitudinally. The V gene is TRBV6-1, the J gene TRBJ1-1; 7 bases are a match to TRBD1. The sequencing input was peripheral blood. The clonotype was recovered from a woman in her forties or fifties with COVID-19, enrolled during active disease. The chain's CDR3 is CASSERRGLDTEAFF. CDR3 in DNA: TGTGCCAGCAGTGAGAGAAGGGGGCTTGACACTGAAGCTTTCTTT.